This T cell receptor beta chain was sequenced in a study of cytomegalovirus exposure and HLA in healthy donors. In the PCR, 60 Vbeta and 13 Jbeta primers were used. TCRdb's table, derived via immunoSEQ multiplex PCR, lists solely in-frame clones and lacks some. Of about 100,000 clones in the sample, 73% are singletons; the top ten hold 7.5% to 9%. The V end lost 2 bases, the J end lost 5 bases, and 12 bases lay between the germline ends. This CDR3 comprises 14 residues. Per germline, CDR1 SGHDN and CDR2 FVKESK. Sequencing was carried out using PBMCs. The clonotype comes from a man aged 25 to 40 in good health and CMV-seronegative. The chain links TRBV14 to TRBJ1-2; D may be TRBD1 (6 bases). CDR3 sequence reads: CASSQLRGGYGYTF. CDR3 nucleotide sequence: TGTGCCAGCAGCCAACTCAGGGGAGGGTATGGCTACACCTTC.